A single sample is the source of the 13 T cell receptor beta chains below, sequenced in a study of blood T cells in healthy people across ages (dated by TCRdb to about 2015). The library was made by 5' RACE. Instrument on record: Illumina HiSeq 2500. A second PCR of about 7 to 12 cycles was run with a J-beta primer mix and a sample-barcoded 5' primer. Using fastp at Q25 and MiXCR, TCRdb reprocessed the public reads and kept productive beta chains. CDR3 protein sequences are deduplicated, and each keeps its most common genes and DNA. Here the sample has about 1.6 million distinct CDR3 sequences; 30% to 35% occur a single time. 11% of the sample is in the top ten clones. The specimen sequenced was blood. These receptors were collected from a woman aged 25 to 45 in good health.

The rearrangement uses TRBV30 and TRBJ2-5; the D gene is possibly TRBD2 (6 bases). CDR3 length: 14 amino acids. The germline V gene has CDR1 GTSNPN and CDR2 SVGIG (reference sequence). The V end lost 0 bases, the J end lost 1 base, and 9 bases lay between the germline ends. For the CDR3, the DNA is TGTGCCTGGAGTGTAGGGGACTGCCAAGAGACCCAGTACTTC. Protein: CAWSVGDCQETQYF.

This clonotype showed up just a few times. The chain links TRBV5-5 to TRBJ2-4; perhaps TRBD2 as D (6 bases). Germline V CDR1 and CDR2: SGHKS, YYEKEE (reference sequence). V was trimmed by 6 bases and J by 5 bases, leaving 12 bases between them. This CDR3 comprises 13 residues. CDR3 sequence reads: CASTLGGENIQYF. Written as DNA, the CDR3 is TGTGCCAGCACCTTAGGCGGGGAAAACATTCAGTACTTC.

The sample holds a few counts of this clonotype. The chain links TRBV5-1 to TRBJ2-7; 9 nucleotides align to TRBD1. The V gene's germline CDR1 is SGHRS and CDR2 YFSETQ. This CDR3 has 15 amino acids. J was trimmed by 1 base and V by 1 base; bases with no gene match: 3. The CDR3 bases are TGCGCCAGCAGCTTGCAGGACAGGGGATCCTACGAGCAGTACTTC. Its protein is CASSLQDRGSYEQYF.

The DNA for the CDR3 is TGTGCCAGCAGTGAAGGTTGGGCGATCACTGAAGCTTTCTTT. Protein sequence: CASSEGWAITEAFF. V usage is TRBV6-1 and J usage is TRBJ1-1; D uncertain. Trimming removed 1 base at V and 4 bases at J, with 10 bases between. The CDR3 totals 14 residues. Germline values: CDR1 MNHNS, CDR2 SASEGT.

This clonotype was detected only a few times. The junction differs from germline at one of its ends, possibly a read error. The chain has TRBV9 and TRBJ2-3; D remains unclear. Germline V gene sequence: CDR1 SGDLS, CDR2 YYNGEE. This CDR3 spans 16 amino acids. Here the CDR3 DNA reads TGTGCCAACAGCTCCCGAGGAAGGGTAAGCACAGATACGCAGTATTTT. Protein: CANSSRGRVSTDTQYF.

The chain has TRBV2 and TRBJ2-3; no definite D call. Germline CDR1 is SNHLY and CDR2 is FYNNEI. V lost 4 bases and J 6 bases, leaving 11 bases between the germline ends. This CDR3 has 13 amino acids. CDR3 bases: TGTGCCAGCAGTGTTTATGGGTCCGATACGCAGTATTTT. Translated, it gives CASSVYGSDTQYF.

This clonotype was counted only a few times. The chain joins TRBV20-1 to TRBJ2-1; 8 bases fit TRBD2. The CDR3 loop spans 14 amino acids. Trimming cost V 6 bases and J 8 bases; bases outside gene matches: 12. Germline V gene lookup returns CDR1 DFQATT and CDR2 SNEGSKA (reference sequence). CDR3 in DNA: TGCAGTGCCGATCGGAGCGGGAGCCACCATGAGCAGTTCTTC. Amino acids: CSADRSGSHHEQFF.

Details on this clonotype: Its ends do not fully match the called genes, so a read error is possible. This CDR3 is CAISGGEPATGERFF. CDR3 sequence (DNA): TGTGCCATCAGTGGAGGGGAGCCGGCAACCGGGGAGCGGTTTTTT. The gene calls are TRBV10-3 and TRBJ2-2; D tentatively fits TRBD1 or TRBD2 (5 bases each). Germline loops: CDR1 ENHRY, CDR2 SYGVKD. The CDR3 is 15 amino acids.

The chain carries TRBV30 and TRBJ2-5, with D possibly TRBD1 on 5 matching bases. This CDR3 region has 14 residues. V lost 0 bases and J 7 bases, leaving 15 bases between the germline ends. In germline, CDR1 is GTSNPN, CDR2 SVGIG (reference sequence). CDR3 region: CAWSVSPTTGTQYF. The CDR3 DNA is TGTGCCTGGAGTGTCTCTCCTACCACAGGGACCCAGTACTTC.

The V and J genes are TRBV3-1 and TRBJ2-3; TRBD2 agrees at 13 bases. CDR3 size: 17 residues. V shed 1 base, J shed 5 bases, and the junction held 6 bases outside the gene matches. Germline values: CDR1 LGHDT, CDR2 YNNKEL (reference sequence). As DNA, the CDR3 is TGTGCCAGCAGCCAAGGGACTAGCGGGAGTGTGTTAGATACGCAGTATTTT. Protein sequence: CASSQGTSGSVLDTQYF.

This clonotype appeared a few times. This chain connects TRBV10-1 to TRBJ2-1; D unresolved. V lost 8 bases and J 1 base, leaving 6 bases between the germline ends. The germline V gene encodes CDR1 WNHNN and CDR2 SYGVQD (reference sequence). The CDR3 is 12 amino acids. This CDR3 reads CASGESYNEQFF. CDR3 nucleotides: TGCGCCAGCGGGGAATCCTACAATGAGCAGTTCTTC.

This chain connects TRBV30 to TRBJ2-1; the match to TRBD2 covers 11 bases. The CDR3 length is 13 residues. V lost 1 base to trimming and J lost 10 bases; unmatched junction nucleotides: 3. The germline V gene has CDR1 GTSNPN and CDR2 SVGIG (reference sequence). The CDR3 protein is CAWSGLAGGEQFF. In DNA, the CDR3 is TGTGCCTGGAGTGGTCTAGCGGGAGGCGAGCAGTTCTTC.

V and J are TRBV15 and TRBJ2-7; a possible D gene is TRBD2 (6 bases). This CDR3 spans 16 amino acids. CDR1 and CDR2 (germline): LNHNV, YYDKDF (reference sequence). Trimming shortened V by 3 bases and J by 0 bases, and 15 bases separated the two germline ends. CDR3 nucleotides: TGTGCCACCAGCAGTAACCGGGACTCTCGCTCCTACGAGCAGTACTTC. As protein: CATSSNRDSRSYEQYF.